Presented here are 9 T cell receptor beta chains from one specimen sequenced in a study of breast tumors, draining lymph nodes, adjacent tissues. Samples came from axillary lymph nodes draining the breast cancer. TCRdb recomputed calls from the multiplex PCR reads with MiXCR, one row per CDR3 protein. This sample has roughly 80,000 distinct CDR3 sequences, with roughly 19% found just once. The source material was axillary lymph node tissue. The receptors here all came from a female donor with breast cancer. Some clones in this sample may be carry-over from other donors' samples.

This clonotype was observed many times. For the CDR3, the DNA is TGTGCCAGCAGTATGGCGGGAGATACCGGGGAGCTGTTTTTT. Its translation: CASSMAGDTGELFF. The chain has TRBV6-5 and TRBJ2-2; 7 bases match TRBD2. V lost 5 bases, J lost 5 bases, and 5 bases stayed unmatched. This CDR3 is built from 14 residues. Germline CDR1 is MNHEY and CDR2 is SVGAGI.

CDR3 amino acids: CASSYSNGPSGTSTDTQYF. Written as DNA, the CDR3 is TGTGCCAGCAGTTACTCGAACGGACCCAGCGGGACTAGCACAGATACGCAGTATTTT. The V gene is TRBV6-5, the J gene TRBJ2-3; 7 bases align to TRBD2. The CDR3 sequence is 19 residues long. Germline loops: CDR1 MNHEY, CDR2 SVGAGI. V dropped 0 bases and J dropped 0; count of bases not matched to a gene: 12.

This chain connects TRBV27 to TRBJ2-3; D may be TRBD1 or TRBD2 (6 bases each). Per germline, CDR1 MNHEY and CDR2 SMNVEV (reference sequence). The length of the CDR3 is 16 residues. The ends were cut back, 6 bases at V and 6 bases at J, with 22 bases in the middle. CDR3 region: CASRTLGLSTGDTQYF. The DNA for the CDR3 is TGTGCCAGCAGAACCCTGGGACTTAGCACAGGGGATACGCAGTATTTT.

There are many counts of this clonotype. This chain connects TRBV11-1 to TRBJ2-7, with TRBD2 matching 9 bases. CDR3 size: 15 residues. The germline V gene encodes CDR1 SGHAT and CDR2 FQDESV (reference sequence). J was trimmed by 3 bases and V by 5 bases; bases with no gene match: 8. The DNA of the CDR3 is TGTGCCAGCAGCCAAATTAGCGGGAGTTTCTACGAGCAGTACTTC. It specifies CASSQISGSFYEQYF. The complete variable domain, with remaining parts taken from reference TRBV11-1 and TRBJ2-7, reads EAEVAQSPRYKITEKSQAVAFWCDPISGHATLYWYRQILGQGPELLVQFQDESVVDDSQLPKDRFSAERLKGVDSTLKIQPAELGDSAMYLCASSQISGSFYEQYFGPGTRLTVT.

This clonotype has ten or more counts. The V and J genes are TRBV4-3 and TRBJ1-3; 7 positions match TRBD1. Germline lookup yields CDR1 LGHNA and CDR2 YSLEER. Trimming at V came to 0 bases and at J to 7 bases, leaving 6 bases not matched to a gene. The CDR3 length is 15 residues. The CDR3 region is CASSQDPGRGNTIYF. The CDR3, as DNA: TGCGCCAGCAGCCAAGATCCGGGCAGGGGGAACACCATATATTTT.

The chain is built from TRBV27 and TRBJ1-2; a possible D gene is TRBD1 (6 bases). V was pared by 2 bases and J by 5 bases, with 9 bases between. The CDR3 is 13 amino acids. Germline loops: CDR1 MNHEY, CDR2 SMNVEV (reference sequence). The CDR3, as DNA: TGTGCCAGCAGTTTAACACAGGGTTATGGCTACACCTTC. This sequence encodes CASSLTQGYGYTF.

This clonotype was picked up many times. V is TRBV12-3 or TRBV12-4 and J is TRBJ1-2; D remains unclear. V was trimmed by 4 bases and J by 4 bases, leaving 7 bases between them. This CDR3 has 12 residues. The CDR3 DNA reads TGTGCCAGCAGTTGGAATCTCTATGGCTACACCTTC. Protein: CASSWNLYGYTF.

On this clonotype itself: A much more abundant neighbour one base away suggests this may be a read error. The chain couples TRBV4-1 to TRBJ2-1, with 7 bases identical to TRBD2. The CDR3 spans 14 residues. Per the germline V gene, CDR1 is MGHRA and CDR2 is YSYEKL. The CDR3 is CASSQEASGNEQLF. In nucleotides, the CDR3 is TGCGCCAGCAGCCAAGAGGCTAGCGGCAATGAGCAGCTCTTC.

This clonotype was counted at least ten times. J is TRBJ1-2 and V is TRBV3-1; TRBD1 matches 7 bases. Germline loops: CDR1 LGHDT, CDR2 YNNKEL (reference sequence). V shed 2 bases, J shed 6 bases, and the junction held 6 bases outside the gene matches. CDR3 length equals 14 residues. The CDR3 DNA reads TGTGCCAGCAGCCAAATATCAGGGGGTGATGGCTACACCTTC. This codes for CASSQISGGDGYTF. The full variable domain, its missing parts supplied by reference TRBV3-1 and TRBJ1-2, is DTAVSQTPKYLVTQMGNDKSIKCEQNLGHDTMYWYKQDSKKFLKIMFSYNNKELIINETVPNRFSPKSPDKAHLNLHINSLELGDSAVYFCASSQISGGDGYTFGSGTRLTVV.